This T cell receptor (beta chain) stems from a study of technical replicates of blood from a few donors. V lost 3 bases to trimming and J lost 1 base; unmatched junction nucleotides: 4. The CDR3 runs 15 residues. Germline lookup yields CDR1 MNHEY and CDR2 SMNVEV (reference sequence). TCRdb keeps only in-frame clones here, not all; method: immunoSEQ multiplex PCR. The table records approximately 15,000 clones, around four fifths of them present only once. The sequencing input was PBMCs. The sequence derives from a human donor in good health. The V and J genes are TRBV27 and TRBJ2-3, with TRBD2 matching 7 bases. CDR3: CASSFVLAGTDTQYF. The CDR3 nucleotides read TGTGCCAGCAGTTTCGTCCTAGCGGGCACAGATACGCAGTATTTT.